One and the same sample provided the 26 T cell receptor beta chains below, sequenced in a study of blood T cell repertoires in COVID-19 (dated by TCRdb to the early 2020s). Library creation used the immunoSEQ multiplex PCR assay. TCRdb stores this immuneACCESS table with in-frame sequences only. Part of the clones is absent; in the studies checked, under half of the shortfall reflects unresolved V genes, and no reason is known for the rest. Counted in this sample were roughly 130,000 clones; over 75% of them appeared once. The ten largest account for 3.6% of the sample. Input material: peripheral blood. These receptors were collected from a woman aged 55-75 years with acute or convalescent COVID-19.

The DNA for the CDR3 is TGTGCCAGCAGTACCGGCGGCAATAATTCACCCCTCCACTTT. It codes for CASSTGGNNSPLHF. This chain joins TRBV3-1 (or the pseudogene TRBV3-2) and TRBJ1-6; D unclear. This CDR3 region has 14 residues. The germline gives CDR1 LGHDT, CDR2 YNNKEL (reference sequence). The V gene lost 6 bases and the J gene lost 5 bases, with 11 bases spanning the gap.

The sample holds one count of this clone. The chain recombines TRBV4-1 with TRBJ2-1, with 10 positions matching TRBD2. The germline V gene has CDR1 MGHRA and CDR2 YSYEKL. The ends lost 2 bases at V and 6 bases at J; junction bases unmatched: 4. The CDR3 runs 15 residues. The CDR3 DNA is TGCGCCAGCAGCCAAACCGGGACTAGCGCCAATGAGCAGTTCTTC. The encoded protein is CASSQTGTSANEQFF.

The V and J genes are TRBV15 and TRBJ2-1, with TRBD1 matching over 8 bases. Germline V lookup: CDR1 LNHNV, CDR2 YYDKDF (reference sequence). After removal of 3 bases from V and 9 bases from J, the junction contained 10 bases not matched to a gene. This CDR3 spans 15 amino acids. The CDR3 DNA reads TGTGCCACCAGCAGTGGACAGGGCCCTACACTTGAGCAGTTCTTC. Amino acid sequence: CATSSGQGPTLEQFF. Together with reference TRBV15 and TRBJ2-1, the CDR3 gives the full variable domain: DAMVIQNPRYQVTQFGKPVTLSCSQTLNHNVMYWYQQKSSQAPKLLFHYYDKDFNNEADTPDNFQSRRPNTSFCFLDIRSPGLGDTAMYLCATSSGQGPTLEQFFGPGTRLTVL.

The chain carries TRBV18 and TRBJ2-2; TRBD1 is a possible D gene (6 bases). Between the trimmed V and J ends, which lost 1 base and 6 bases, there was a span of 9 bases. Germline V CDR1 and CDR2: KGHSH, LQKENI. The CDR3 contains 14 residues. In nucleotides, the CDR3 is TGTGCCAGCTCACCACTCAGGGGCCCCGGGGAGCTGTTTTTT. It translates to CASSPLRGPGELFF.

V is TRBV7-3 and J is TRBJ2-1, with TRBD2 matching 8 bases. V shed 0 bases and J 7 bases; nucleotides not matched to a gene: 11. CDR1 is SGHTA and CDR2 is FQGTGA in the germline V gene. This CDR3 is 17 amino acids long. CDR3 region: CASSLTGGAGDGNEQFF. CDR3 nucleotide sequence: TGTGCCAGCAGCTTAACGGGGGGAGCGGGAGATGGAAATGAGCAGTTCTTC.

The rearrangement joins TRBV7-2 to TRBJ2-3; D is unresolved. The CDR3 length is 14 residues. Trimming stripped 5 bases from V and 7 bases from J, with 16 bases between. CDR1 SGHTA and CDR2 FQGNSA come from the germline V gene. CDR3 protein: CASSPAGFKYTQYF. The CDR3 nucleotides read TGTGCCAGCAGCCCCGCTGGCTTCAAGTATACGCAGTATTTT.

The chain combines TRBV2 with TRBJ2-7, with a possible D match to TRBD1 (6 bases). The CDR3 contains 14 residues. Between the trimmed V and J ends, which lost 4 bases and 6 bases, there was a span of 16 bases. Germline lookup yields CDR1 SNHLY and CDR2 FYNNEI. The CDR3, as DNA: TGTGCCAGCAGTGGAAACAGGGTTACGGGCGAGCAGTACTTC. Translating it yields CASSGNRVTGEQYF.

V gene TRBV3-1 (or the pseudogene TRBV3-2) combines with J gene TRBJ2-3; 7 bases match TRBD1. V shed 5 bases, J shed 0 bases, and the junction held 8 bases outside the gene matches. Germline V gene lookup returns CDR1 LGHDT and CDR2 YNNKEL (reference sequence). The CDR3 contains 16 residues. Here the CDR3 DNA reads TGTGCCAGCAGCTCCTTAGTGGACAGGAGCACAGATACGCAGTATTTT. Protein product: CASSSLVDRSTDTQYF.

The genes are TRBV18 and TRBJ2-5, with a possible D match to TRBD2 (7 bases). Per the germline V gene, CDR1 is KGHSH and CDR2 is LQKENI. The CDR3 sequence is 17 residues long. Trimming pared 3 bases from V and 2 bases from J, leaving 19 bases between. Here the CDR3 reads CASSPRGGVRSQETQYF. The CDR3 DNA is TGTGCCAGCTCACCGCGCGGGGGCGTACGATCTCAAGAGACCCAGTACTTC.

The V and J genes are TRBV28 and TRBJ1-2; no clear D. The CDR3 sequence is 12 residues long. The germline V gene encodes CDR1 MDHEN and CDR2 SYDVKM. V dropped 3 bases and J dropped 2 bases, with 4 bases sitting between them. The CDR3 DNA is TGTGCCAGCAGTTTGAGAAACTATGGCTACACCTTC. The encoded protein is CASSLRNYGYTF.

The V gene is TRBV28, the J gene TRBJ2-7; D uncertain. The ends were cut back, 6 bases at V and 0 bases at J, with 15 bases in the middle. Germline CDR1 MDHEN, CDR2 SYDVKM. The CDR3 is made up of 15 amino acids. Here the CDR3 reads CASRPASALSYEQYF. The CDR3 nucleotides are TGTGCCAGCAGGCCCGCCAGCGCCCTCTCCTACGAGCAGTACTTC.

V and J are TRBV6-5 and TRBJ1-4, with TRBD1 matching 7 bases. The CDR3 is 14 amino acids. Unmatched junction bases numbered 6, after V lost 6 bases and J lost 5 bases. Germline CDR1 is MNHEY and CDR2 is SVGAGI. The CDR3 here is CASRLQGRNEKLFF. DNA of the CDR3: TGTGCCAGCAGGTTACAGGGGAGGAATGAAAAACTGTTTTTT.

The rearrangement uses TRBV30 and TRBJ1-1; D call uncertain. Germline values: CDR1 GTSNPN, CDR2 SVGIG (reference sequence). The CDR3 contains 13 residues. Trimming removed 2 bases from V and 3 bases from J, with 10 bases in between. This CDR3 reads CAWSPPGYTEAFF. Written as DNA, the CDR3 is TGTGCCTGGAGTCCGCCGGGGTACACTGAAGCTTTCTTT.

V usage is TRBV6-1 and J usage is TRBJ2-3; tentative D call: TRBD1 (5 bases). Trimming took off 3 bases at V and 2 bases at J, with 15 bases between the two ends. The length of the CDR3 is 16 residues. Germline loops: CDR1 MNHNS, CDR2 SASEGT. CDR3: CASSEGLLPPTDTQYF. Written as DNA, the CDR3 is TGTGCCAGCAGTGAGGGGCTACTGCCCCCCACAGATACGCAGTATTTT.

This chain connects TRBV5-4 to TRBJ1-1; 7 bases are a match to TRBD1. With 4 bases clipped from V and 1 base from J, the junction kept 4 bases outside the gene matches. This CDR3 is built from 14 residues. Germline V gene data show CDR1 as SGHNT and CDR2 as YYREEE (reference sequence). The CDR3 nucleotides read TGTGCCAGCAGCACACAGGGGACGAACACTGAAGCTTTCTTT. This codes for CASSTQGTNTEAFF. Combining the CDR3 with reference TRBV5-4 and TRBJ1-1 gives the whole variable domain ETGVTQSPTHLIKTRGQQVTLRCSSQSGHNTVSWYQQALGQGPQFIFQYYREEENGRGNFPPRFSGLQFPNYSSELNVNALELDDSALYLCASSTQGTNTEAFFGQGTRLTVV.

The genes are TRBV5-4 and TRBJ2-7, with 13 bases aligning to TRBD2. V was clipped by 4 bases and J by 6 bases; unmatched bases: 10. The CDR3 has 16 residues. CDR1 is SGHNT, CDR2 YYREEE, per germline (reference sequence). The DNA of the CDR3 is TGTGCCAGCAGCGCTACTAGCGGGAGGGCCGGTGCCGAGCAGTACGTC. It is translated as CASSATSGRAGAEQYV.

The chain carries TRBV9 and TRBJ2-1; 11 nucleotides match TRBD2. The germline V gene has CDR1 SGDLS and CDR2 YYNGEE. Trimming at V came to 0 bases and at J to 5 bases, leaving 16 bases not matched to a gene. The CDR3 is 20 residues long. CDR3 sequence reads: CASSVVPLTSGIGVHNEQFF. DNA for the CDR3: TGTGCCAGCAGCGTAGTCCCGCTGACTAGCGGGATTGGGGTTCACAATGAGCAGTTCTTC.

V gene TRBV9 combines with J gene TRBJ2-5; 10 nucleotides line up with TRBD2. The CDR3 loop spans 15 amino acids. Germline CDR1 is SGDLS and CDR2 is YYNGEE. With 4 bases clipped from V and 5 bases from J, the junction kept 8 bases outside the gene matches. CDR3 nucleotides: TGTGCCAGCAGCTCAACTAGCGGGGTGGGGGAGACCCAGTACTTC. It codes for CASSSTSGVGETQYF.

This clone was picked up many times. The gene calls are TRBV12-3 or TRBV12-4 and TRBJ1-1, with 10 nucleotides matching TRBD1. This CDR3 is 13 amino acids long. The V and J ends lost 6 bases and 7 bases, in that order; junction bases with no gene match: 5. CDR3 protein: CASSTTGGDEAFF. The CDR3 DNA sequence: TGTGCCAGCAGCACGACAGGGGGCGATGAAGCTTTCTTT.

The chain has TRBV28 and TRBJ2-2; 8 nucleotides match TRBD2. The CDR3 consists of 14 residues. The V and J ends lost 5 bases and 6 bases, in that order; junction bases with no gene match: 5. Germline V gives CDR1 MDHEN, CDR2 SYDVKM. The CDR3 nucleotides are TGTGCCAGCAGTAGAGGACTAGCCTCCGGGGAGCTGTTTTTT. This encodes CASSRGLASGELFF. Variable domain in full (rest from reference TRBV28 and TRBJ2-2): DVKVTQSSRYLVKRTGEKVFLECVQDMDHENMFWYRQDPGLGLRLIYFSYDVKMKEKGDIPEGYSVSREKKERFSLILESASTNQTSMYLCASSRGLASGELFFGEGSRLTVL.

The rearrangement links TRBV5-1 to TRBJ2-3; the D is unclear. CDR1 SGHRS and CDR2 YFSETQ come from the germline V gene. This CDR3 contains 14 residues. V lost 2 bases to trimming and J lost 3 bases, with 10 bases between them. The chain's CDR3 is CASSFGASTDTQYF. The DNA for the CDR3 is TGCGCCAGCAGCTTCGGAGCCTCAACAGATACGCAGTATTTT. The whole variable domain, filled in from reference TRBV5-1 and TRBJ2-3, reads KAGVTQTPRYLIKTRGQQVTLSCSPISGHRSVSWYQQTPGQGLQFLFEYFSETQRNKGNFPGRFSGRQFSNSRSEMNVSTLELGDSALYLCASSFGASTDTQYFGPGTRLTVL.

The CDR3 coding sequence is TGTGCCAGCAGTATACAGGGCAATGAGCAGTTCTTC. It yields the protein CASSIQGNEQFF. V and J are TRBV12-3 or TRBV12-4 and TRBJ2-1; TRBD1 is a possible D gene (6 bases). This CDR3 contains 12 residues. V lost 5 bases, J lost 6 bases, and 8 bases lay in between.

This sequence joins TRBV24-1 and TRBJ1-1; D unresolved. V lost 9 bases, J lost 9 bases, and 16 bases lay in between. Germline CDR1 KGHDR, CDR2 SFDVKD. CDR3 length: 12 amino acids. Written as DNA, the CDR3 is TGTGCCACCTCAGAGAGGAACGGGAAAGCTTTCTTT. This sequence encodes CATSERNGKAFF.

The gene calls are TRBV10-3 and TRBJ2-7; 9 bases agree with TRBD2. CDR3 length: 13 residues. V trimming: 2 bases; J trimming: 7 bases; junction bases outside the gene matches: 3. CDR1 and CDR2 (germline): ENHRY, SYGVKD. CDR3 loop: CAISELAGTEQYV. CDR3 in DNA: TGTGCCATCAGTGAGCTAGCGGGGACAGAGCAGTACGTC.

This chain links TRBV3-1 (or the pseudogene TRBV3-2) with TRBJ2-7; no clear D gene. This CDR3 region has 15 residues. Between the trimmed V and J ends, which lost 5 bases and 0 bases, there was a span of 14 bases. In germline, CDR1 is LGHDT, CDR2 YNNKEL (reference sequence). The CDR3, as DNA: TGTGCCAGCAGCGCCTCCGGCGGTGGCTCCTACGAGCAGTACTTC. It yields the protein CASSASGGGSYEQYF.

The gene calls are TRBV7-8 and TRBJ2-5, with 8 bases that match TRBD2. The germline gives CDR1 SGHVS, CDR2 FQNEAQ. This CDR3 spans 14 amino acids. The ends lost 8 bases at V and 4 bases at J; junction bases unmatched: 9. The CDR3 is CASPPGLDVETQYF. The CDR3 DNA is TGTGCCAGCCCCCCGGGACTAGATGTAGAGACCCAGTACTTC.